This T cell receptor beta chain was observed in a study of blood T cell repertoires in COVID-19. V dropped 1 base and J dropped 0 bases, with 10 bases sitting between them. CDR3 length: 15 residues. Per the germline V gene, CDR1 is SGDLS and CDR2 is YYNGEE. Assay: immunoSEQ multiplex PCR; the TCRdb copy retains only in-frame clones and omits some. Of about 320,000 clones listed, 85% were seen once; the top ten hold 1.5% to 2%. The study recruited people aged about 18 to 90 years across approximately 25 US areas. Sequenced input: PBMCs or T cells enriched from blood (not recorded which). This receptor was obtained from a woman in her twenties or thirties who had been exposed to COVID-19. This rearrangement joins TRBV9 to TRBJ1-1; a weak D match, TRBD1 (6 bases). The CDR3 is CASSVFDRMNTEAFF. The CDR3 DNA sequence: TGTGCCAGCAGCGTATTTGACAGGATGAACACTGAAGCTTTCTTT.